This TCR beta chain was sequenced for a study of PD-1 blockade in classical Hodgkin lymphoma. About the research overall: A 3 mg/kg intravenous dose of nivolumab was received by patients every 2 weeks.

TCRdb keeps only in-frame clones here, not all; method: immunoSEQ multiplex PCR. The sample includes approximately 50,000 clones, 70% to 90% of them seen just once. Each patient relapsed following autologous stem cell transplantation, and prior brentuximab vedotin exposure differed. Complete response, partial response or progressive disease made up the best responses. Concerning this clone: Its target is not known.

Notes on the study in general: Nivolumab starters within 1 year of ASCT were excluded.

This TCR was recovered from a human donor with classical Hodgkin lymphoma. Specimen: peripheral blood mononuclear cells (PBMCs), collected before the second cycle of nivolumab.

This CDR3 reads CASSSGGQGEKLFF. The CDR3 DNA follows: TGCGCCAGCAGTAGCGGGGGCCAAGGCGAAAAACTGTTTTTT. The rearrangement uses TRBV5-1 and TRBJ1-4; maybe TRBD1 (6 bases). The germline CDR1 and CDR2 sequences are SGHRS and YFSETQ. The CDR3 totals 14 residues. Between the trimmed V and J ends, which lost 5 bases and 8 bases, there was a span of 16 bases.